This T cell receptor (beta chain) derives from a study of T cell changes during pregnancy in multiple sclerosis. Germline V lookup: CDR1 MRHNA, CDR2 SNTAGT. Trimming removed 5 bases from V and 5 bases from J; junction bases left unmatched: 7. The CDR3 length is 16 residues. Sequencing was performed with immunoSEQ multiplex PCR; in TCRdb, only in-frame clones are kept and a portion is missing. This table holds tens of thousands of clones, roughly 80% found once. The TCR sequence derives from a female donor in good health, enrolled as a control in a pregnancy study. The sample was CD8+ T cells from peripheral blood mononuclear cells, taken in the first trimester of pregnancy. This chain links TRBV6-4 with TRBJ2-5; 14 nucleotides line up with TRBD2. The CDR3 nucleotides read TGTGCCAGCAGTCCCGGGACTAGCGGGGGCGGTGAGACCCAGTACTTC. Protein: CASSPGTSGGGETQYF.